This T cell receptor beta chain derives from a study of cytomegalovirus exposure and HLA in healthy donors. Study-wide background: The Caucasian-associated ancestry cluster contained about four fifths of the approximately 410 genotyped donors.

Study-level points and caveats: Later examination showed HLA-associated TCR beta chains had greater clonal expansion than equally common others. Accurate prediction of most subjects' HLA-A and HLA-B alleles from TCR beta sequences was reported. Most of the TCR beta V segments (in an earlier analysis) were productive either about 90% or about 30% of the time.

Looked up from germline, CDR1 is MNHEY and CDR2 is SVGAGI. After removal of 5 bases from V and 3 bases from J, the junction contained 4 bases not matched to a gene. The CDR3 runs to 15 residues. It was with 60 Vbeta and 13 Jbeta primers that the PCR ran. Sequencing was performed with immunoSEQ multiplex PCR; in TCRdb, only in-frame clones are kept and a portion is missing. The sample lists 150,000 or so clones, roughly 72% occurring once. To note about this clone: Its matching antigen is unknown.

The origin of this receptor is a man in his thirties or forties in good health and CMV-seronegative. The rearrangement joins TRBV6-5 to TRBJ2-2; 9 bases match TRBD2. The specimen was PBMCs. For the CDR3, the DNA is TGTGCCAGCAGTGCGACTAGCGGATACACCGGGGAGCTGTTTTTT. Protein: CASSATSGYTGELFF.